The 7 T cell receptor beta chains given below trace back to one sample, sequenced in a study of T cells in Graves' hyperthyroidism and ophthalmopathy. The source material, RNA transcripts, was used to amplify TCR beta CDR3 regions. Researchers ran a first-round RT-PCR on the TCR CDR3 using the HTBI primer set. TCRdb processed the multiplex PCR reads anew with MiXCR; each CDR3 protein has one entry. The sample carries about 720,000 distinct CDR3 sequences, less than 20% recorded once. Input material: blood. The receptors shown here come from a man younger than 30 with Graves' hyperthyroidism.

About this clonotype itself: A much larger clone differs by one base, so this may be a read error. This chain connects TRBV19 to TRBJ2-6, with TRBD1 matching 7 bases. The CDR3 loop spans 17 amino acids. CDR1 is LNHDA, CDR2 SQIVND, per germline (reference sequence). The CDR3 is CASSIGWTGSGANVLAF. DNA for the CDR3: TGTGCCAGTAGTATAGGTTGGACAGGCTCTGGGGCCAACGTCCTGGCTTTC.

This clonotype was seen more than once but under ten times. This chain connects TRBV12-3 or TRBV12-4 to TRBJ1-4; 10 positions agree with TRBD1. V dropped 5 bases and J dropped 10; count of bases not matched to a gene: 4. The CDR3 has 13 residues. CDR3 residues: CASSGGQGRKLFF. In DNA form, the CDR3 reads TGTGCCAGCAGTGGGGGACAGGGGAGAAAACTGTTTTTT.

The rearrangement joins TRBV9 to TRBJ2-1, with 10 bases that match TRBD2. The CDR3 spans 13 residues. Unmatched junction bases numbered 5, after V lost 7 bases and J lost 7 bases. Germline CDR1 is SGDLS and CDR2 is YYNGEE. DNA of the CDR3: TGTGCCAGCGGAGCGGGAGGGCCTAATGAGCAGTTCTTC. Amino acid sequence: CASGAGGPNEQFF.

There are many counts of this clonotype. J is TRBJ1-1 and V is TRBV2, with TRBD1 identical over 10 bases. The trim removed 6 bases at V and 4 bases at J, leaving 2 bases unmatched. CDR1 is SNHLY, CDR2 FYNNEI, per germline. This CDR3 comprises 13 residues. The CDR3 is CASSGDRGTEAFF. The CDR3 region has the DNA TGTGCCAGCAGCGGGGACAGGGGCACTGAAGCTTTCTTT. Together with reference TRBV2 and TRBJ1-1, the CDR3 gives the full variable domain: EPEVTQTPSHQVTQMGQEVILRCVPISNHLYFYWYRQILGQKVEFLVSFYNNEISEKSEIFDDQFSVERPDGSNFTLKIRSTKLEDSAMYFCASSGDRGTEAFFGQGTRLTVV.

This clonotype has ten or more counts. The chain employs TRBV20-1 and TRBJ2-1, with TRBD2 identical over 9 bases. This CDR3 region has 14 residues. Germline CDR1 reads DFQATT; CDR2 reads SNEGSKA (reference sequence). The V and J ends lost 3 bases and 9 bases, in that order; junction bases with no gene match: 9. CDR3 DNA sequence: TGCAGTGCTAGGGGGGTAGCGGGAGTAGGTGAGCAGTTCTTC. It yields the protein CSARGVAGVGEQFF.

The rearrangement uses TRBV2 and TRBJ2-1; a weak D match, TRBD1 (6 bases). The V gene lost 10 bases and the J gene lost 0 bases, with 19 bases spanning the gap. Per germline, CDR1 SNHLY and CDR2 FYNNEI. The CDR3 covers 16 residues. The CDR3 loop reads CATKGEPLGSYNEQFF. The CDR3, as DNA: TGTGCCACAAAGGGGGAGCCCTTGGGCTCCTACAATGAGCAGTTCTTC.

The chain has TRBV24-1 and TRBJ2-5; tentative D call: TRBD2 (7 bases). Germline values: CDR1 KGHDR, CDR2 SFDVKD. Between the trimmed V and J ends, which lost 0 bases and 5 bases, there was a span of 27 bases. The CDR3 runs to 20 residues. CDR3 nucleotide sequence: TGTGCCACCAGTGATTTGTGGGGCCCCAAGGGAGGGGGAGAAGCGGAGACCCAGTACTTC. Translation gives CATSDLWGPKGGGEAETQYF.